These 30 T cell receptor beta chains were all obtained from the same sample, sequenced in a study of cytomegalovirus exposure and HLA in healthy donors. Method: immunoSEQ multiplex PCR; TCRdb's copy keeps in-frame clones and lacks some. The table has roughly 150,000 clones, 94% seen once; the top ten hold 1.5% to 2%. Material: PBMCs. Receptors originate from a man between 18 and 35 years old in good health and CMV-seropositive.

The chain carries TRBV5-1 and TRBJ2-5; 11 bases match TRBD2. Germline trimming cut 0 bases from V and 5 bases from J; bases unmatched to any gene: 6. Germline values: CDR1 SGHRS, CDR2 YFSETQ. The CDR3 length is 16 residues. The CDR3 sequence: CASSLGIAGGSETQYF. DNA of the CDR3: TGCGCCAGCAGCTTGGGGATAGCGGGAGGGAGCGAGACCCAGTACTTC.

The chain uses TRBV5-4 and TRBJ1-2; TRBD1 matches at 7 bases. Unmatched junction bases numbered 5, after V lost 5 bases and J lost 7 bases. Germline loops: CDR1 SGHNT, CDR2 YYREEE (reference sequence). The CDR3 contains 12 residues. CDR3 DNA: TGTGCCAGCAGAGAGACAGGGTTTGGCTACACCTTC. The encoded protein is CASRETGFGYTF.

This chain connects TRBV28 to TRBJ1-3, with 10 bases matching TRBD1. The CDR3 loop spans 15 amino acids. Germline CDR1 is MDHEN and CDR2 is SYDVKM. V was clipped by 9 bases and J by 1 base; unmatched bases: 6. The CDR3 coding sequence is TGTGCCAGTCGGACAGGGGGAAATTCTGGAAACACCATATATTTT. Translation gives CASRTGGNSGNTIYF. The variable domain in full, completed from reference TRBV28 and TRBJ1-3, reads DVKVTQSSRYLVKRTGEKVFLECVQDMDHENMFWYRQDPGLGLRLIYFSYDVKMKEKGDIPEGYSVSREKKERFSLILESASTNQTSMYLCASRTGGNSGNTIYFGEGSWLTVV.

The V call is TRBV13, the J call TRBJ2-2, with TRBD1 as a possible D gene (6 bases). The CDR3 sequence is 17 residues long. CDR1 is PRHDT, CDR2 FYEKMQ, per germline (reference sequence). Deletions cut 5 bases from V and 3 bases from J, with 19 bases between. This CDR3 is CASSLWATGSHTGELFF. CDR3 coding DNA: TGTGCCAGCAGCCTATGGGCCACAGGGTCTCACACCGGGGAGCTGTTTTTT.

This rearrangement joins TRBV27 to TRBJ2-7; D is unclear. CDR1 is MNHEY, CDR2 SMNVEV, per germline (reference sequence). V was cut by 4 bases and J by 6 bases, with 13 bases left in between. This CDR3 contains 13 residues. CDR3 sequence reads: CASSSEFGFEQYF. CDR3 sequence (DNA): TGTGCCAGCAGTTCGGAGTTCGGGTTCGAGCAGTACTTC.

CDR3 sequence: CASSLLAESSYNEQFF. CDR3 nucleotides: TGTGCCAGCAGCTTACTAGCGGAGAGCTCCTACAATGAGCAGTTCTTC. This rearrangement joins TRBV7-8 to TRBJ2-1, with TRBD2 matching over 7 bases. The CDR3 length is 16 residues. Germline V gene data show CDR1 as SGHVS and CDR2 as FQNEAQ. V lost 2 bases and J lost 0; bases outside the gene matches: 4.

The genes are TRBV18 and TRBJ2-1; possible D gene TRBD2, 5 bases. Per germline, CDR1 KGHSH and CDR2 LQKENI. The CDR3 is 16 residues long. V shed 3 bases and J shed 0 bases, with 12 bases lying between them. This chain's CDR3 is CASSPSLGSSYNEQFF. As DNA, the CDR3 is TGTGCCAGCTCACCTTCTTTGGGGAGCTCCTACAATGAGCAGTTCTTC.

The chain recombines TRBV5-5 with TRBJ2-5; TRBD1 matches at 7 bases. Germline CDR1 SGHKS, CDR2 YYEKEE (reference sequence). This CDR3 has 13 amino acids. The trim removed 4 bases at V and 5 bases at J, leaving 5 bases unmatched. The CDR3 nucleotides read TGTGCCAGCAGCCTTACAGGGGTCGAGACCCAGTACTTC. Amino acids: CASSLTGVETQYF.

The V call is TRBV28, the J call TRBJ2-7; 11 nucleotides agree with TRBD2. V gave up 6 bases and J gave up 4 bases; unmatched junction bases: 8. CDR3 size: 15 residues. Per the germline V gene, CDR1 is MDHEN and CDR2 is SYDVKM. In DNA, the CDR3 is TGTGCCAGCAGCCCCACCACTAGCGGGAGTTACGAGCAGTACTTC. Translation gives CASSPTTSGSYEQYF.

This clone has more than one count but fewer than ten. The chain is built from TRBV19 and TRBJ1-1; tentative D call: TRBD1 (5 bases). The CDR3 contains 14 residues. The V gene lost 5 bases and the J gene lost 1 base, with 11 bases spanning the gap. The V gene's germline CDR1 is LNHDA and CDR2 SQIVND (reference sequence). The DNA of the CDR3 is TGTGCCAGTAGTTTGGGGGGACCGAACACTGAAGCTTTCTTT. This encodes CASSLGGPNTEAFF.

The rearrangement joins TRBV27 to TRBJ1-2; D possibly corresponds to TRBD1 (5 bases). CDR3 size: 14 residues. Per the germline V gene, CDR1 is MNHEY and CDR2 is SMNVEV (reference sequence). With 3 bases removed from V and 8 bases from J, the gap between germline ends came to 16 bases. The CDR3 spells CASSFRGGFGGYTF. The CDR3 nucleotides read TGTGCCAGCAGTTTTCGTGGGGGGTTCGGGGGCTACACCTTC.

The genes are TRBV5-5 and TRBJ2-3, with D possibly matching TRBD1 (5 bases). The CDR3 is 14 amino acids. The V gene lost 7 bases and the J gene lost 2 bases, with 14 bases spanning the gap. Germline loops: CDR1 SGHKS, CDR2 YYEKEE (reference sequence). CDR3 in amino acids: CASLPETATDTQYF. In DNA, the CDR3 is TGTGCCAGCCTTCCCGAGACAGCCACAGATACGCAGTATTTT.

The chain recombines TRBV5-4 with TRBJ2-3, with D possibly being TRBD1 (6 bases). This CDR3 contains 14 residues. CDR1 SGHNT and CDR2 YYREEE come from the germline V gene (reference sequence). With 8 bases removed from V and 2 bases from J, the gap between germline ends came to 15 bases. In nucleotides, the CDR3 is TGTGCCAGTCACTGGGGGCTGAACACAGATACGCAGTATTTT. Its protein product is CASHWGLNTDTQYF.

V and J are TRBV5-1 and TRBJ1-1; D remains unclear. The germline V gene encodes CDR1 SGHRS and CDR2 YFSETQ. The ends were cut back, 4 bases at V and 1 base at J, with 11 bases in the middle. The CDR3 runs 14 residues. DNA for the CDR3: TGCGCCAGCAGCCTTAGATGGGCGAACACTGAAGCTTTCTTT. Translation: CASSLRWANTEAFF.

This chain joins TRBV28 and TRBJ2-7, with D hard to call. Trimming cost V 2 bases and J 4 bases, with 12 bases left between them. This CDR3 spans 14 amino acids. Germline assignment: CDR1 MDHEN and CDR2 SYDVKM. As DNA, the CDR3 is TGTGCCAGCAGTTTAATGGCAGGTTCGTACGAGCAGTACTTC. Amino acids: CASSLMAGSYEQYF.

This rearrangement joins TRBV27 to TRBJ1-5; D is ambiguous. V shed 0 bases and J shed 3 bases, with 12 bases lying between them. This CDR3 region has 16 residues. Germline values: CDR1 MNHEY, CDR2 SMNVEV (reference sequence). The CDR3, as DNA: TGTGCCAGCAGTTTATCATATAGAAGAGACAATCAGCCCCAGCATTTT. Translated: CASSLSYRRDNQPQHF.

The gene calls are TRBV19 and TRBJ2-2; 8 bases are shared with TRBD1. V gave up 4 bases and J gave up 0 bases; unmatched junction bases: 4. Per the germline V gene, CDR1 is LNHDA and CDR2 is SQIVND (reference sequence). The CDR3 is made up of 16 amino acids. CDR3 bases: TGTGCCAGTAGTACTGGACAGGGTTCGAACACCGGGGAGCTGTTTTTT. It yields the protein CASSTGQGSNTGELFF.

The J gene is TRBJ1-2, the V gene TRBV27; 8 nucleotides line up with TRBD1. The V gene end was trimmed by 0 bases and the J gene end by 4 bases; junction bases not matched to a gene: 7. Per germline, CDR1 MNHEY and CDR2 SMNVEV (reference sequence). CDR3 length: 16 amino acids. The CDR3 is CASSLSGQGALYGYTF. The CDR3 nucleotides read TGTGCCAGCAGTTTATCCGGACAGGGAGCCCTCTATGGCTACACCTTC.

The rearrangement uses TRBV5-1 and TRBJ2-2; TRBD2 aligns across 11 bases. CDR3 length: 15 residues. The V gene's germline CDR1 is SGHRS and CDR2 YFSETQ. V shed 2 bases, J shed 5 bases, and the junction held 2 bases outside the gene matches. CDR3 bases: TGCGCCAGCAGCTTACTAGCGGGAGAAACCGGGGAGCTGTTTTTT. It translates to CASSLLAGETGELFF. Filled out from reference TRBV5-1 and TRBJ2-2, the complete variable domain reads KAGVTQTPRYLIKTRGQQVTLSCSPISGHRSVSWYQQTPGQGLQFLFEYFSETQRNKGNFPGRFSGRQFSNSRSEMNVSTLELGDSALYLCASSLLAGETGELFFGEGSRLTVL.

The chain combines TRBV19 with TRBJ2-7; D might be TRBD1 (5 bases). The germline V gene has CDR1 LNHDA and CDR2 SQIVND (reference sequence). The CDR3 runs 11 residues. With 10 bases removed from V and 3 bases from J, the gap between germline ends came to 10 bases. The CDR3 sequence is CAIHRLYEQYF. The CDR3 nucleotides are TGTGCCATTCACAGGCTCTACGAGCAGTACTTC. Looking up the rest from reference TRBV19 and TRBJ2-7 gives the full variable domain: DGGITQSPKYLFRKEGQNVTLSCEQNLNHDAMYWYRQDPGQGLRLIYYSQIVNDFQKGDIAEGYSVSREKKESFPLTVTSAQKNPTAFYLCAIHRLYEQYFGPGTRLTVT.

The chain is built from TRBV11-2 and TRBJ2-3; 7 nucleotides match TRBD2. The CDR3 is 16 amino acids. Germline CDR1 and CDR2: SGHAT and FQNNGV. J was trimmed by 2 bases and V by 0 bases; bases with no gene match: 5. The CDR3 sequence: CASSLDKSGITDTQYF. CDR3 coding DNA: TGTGCCAGCAGCTTAGACAAGAGCGGGATCACAGATACGCAGTATTTT.

V gene TRBV29-1 combines with J gene TRBJ2-1; 8 bases map to TRBD2. This CDR3 has 13 amino acids. CDR1 and CDR2 from the germline V gene are SQVTM and ANQGSEA. The V and J ends lost 7 bases and 3 bases, in that order; junction bases with no gene match: 5. The CDR3 reads CSAQAGDYNEQFF. Here the CDR3 DNA reads TGCAGCGCTCAAGCGGGAGACTACAATGAGCAGTTCTTC.

The rearrangement uses TRBV29-1 and TRBJ1-1; D is unresolved. The germline V gene has CDR1 SQVTM and CDR2 ANQGSEA. CDR3 size: 14 residues. Trimming took off 6 bases at V and 1 base at J, with 15 bases between the two ends. This CDR3 reads CSVDNDISNTEAFF. CDR3 in DNA: TGCAGCGTAGACAACGACATATCGAACACTGAAGCTTTCTTT. Full variable domain (outside the CDR3, taken from reference TRBV29-1 and TRBJ1-1): SAVISQKPSRDICQRGTSLTIQCQVDSQVTMMFWYRQQPGQSLTLIATANQGSEATYESGFVIDKFPISRPNLTFSTLTVSNMSPEDSSIYLCSVDNDISNTEAFFGQGTRLTVV.

This clone came up once. The rearrangement joins TRBV30 to TRBJ1-2; 8 nucleotides line up with TRBD1. Germline loops: CDR1 GTSNPN, CDR2 SVGIG (reference sequence). This CDR3 region has 15 residues. After removal of 3 bases from V and 4 bases from J, the junction contained 10 bases not matched to a gene. CDR3 nucleotide sequence: TGTGCCTGGAGGCGGGACAGGACAAATGGCTATGGCTACACCTTC. It codes for CAWRRDRTNGYGYTF.

The chain links TRBV4-1 to TRBJ2-2; a weak D match, TRBD1 (6 bases). The CDR3 covers 14 residues. V shed 3 bases and J shed 4 bases, with 9 bases lying between them. Germline values: CDR1 MGHRA, CDR2 YSYEKL. The DNA for the CDR3 is TGCGCCAGCAGCCACTCACAGGGCACCGGGGAGCTGTTTTTT. The encoded protein is CASSHSQGTGELFF.

The V gene is TRBV4-1, the J gene TRBJ2-2; 9 bases are shared with TRBD2. V was clipped by 11 bases and J by 3 bases; unmatched bases: 10. The CDR3 consists of 15 residues. Germline V gene lookup returns CDR1 MGHRA and CDR2 YSYEKL. The CDR3 loop is CASQREVADTGELFF. CDR3 DNA: TGCGCCTCTCAGCGGGAGGTGGCGGACACCGGGGAGCTGTTTTTT.

The CDR3 loop reads CASSDSGYNSPLHF. The CDR3 nucleotides are TGTGCCAGCAGCGATAGTGGTTATAATTCACCCCTCCACTTT. The rearrangement uses TRBV7-6 and TRBJ1-6; D is unclear. The CDR3 is 14 residues long. Trimming shortened V by 5 bases and J by 4 bases, and 9 bases separated the two germline ends. Germline values: CDR1 SGHVS, CDR2 FNYEAQ.

V is TRBV28 and J is TRBJ2-1; TRBD2 is a possible D gene (5 bases). CDR3 length equals 14 residues. The germline V and J ends were trimmed by 0 bases and 9 bases, with 12 bases remaining between them. Per the germline V gene, CDR1 is MDHEN and CDR2 is SYDVKM. CDR3 DNA: TGTGCCAGCAGTTTATGGGCTACCCGGGGTGAGCAGTTCTTC. Translation: CASSLWATRGEQFF. Complete variable domain (other parts from reference TRBV28 and TRBJ2-1): DVKVTQSSRYLVKRTGEKVFLECVQDMDHENMFWYRQDPGLGLRLIYFSYDVKMKEKGDIPEGYSVSREKKERFSLILESASTNQTSMYLCASSLWATRGEQFFGPGTRLTVL.

The chain couples TRBV7-6 to TRBJ1-5; 9 bases line up with TRBD1. The CDR3 consists of 17 residues. The J segment lost 2 bases and the V segment lost 1 base, leaving 6 bases of the junction unmatched. Germline CDR1 reads SGHVS; CDR2 reads FNYEAQ. CDR3 region: CASSLVAGQGGNQPQHF. The CDR3 bases are TGTGCCAGCAGCTTAGTGGCGGGACAGGGTGGCAATCAGCCCCAGCATTTT. The whole variable domain, filled in from reference TRBV7-6 and TRBJ1-5, reads GAGVSQSPRYKVTKRGQDVALRCDPISGHVSLYWYRQALGQGPEFLTYFNYEAQQDKSGLPNDRFSAERPEGSISTLTIQRTEQRDSAMYRCASSLVAGQGGNQPQHFGDGTRLSIL.

This rearrangement joins TRBV27 to TRBJ2-2; D gene unclear. V lost 5 bases and J lost 5, with 6 bases in between. There are 12 residues in the CDR3. Germline-derived CDR1 and CDR2 are MNHEY and SMNVEV (reference sequence). The CDR3 loop reads CASSRVTGELFF. For the CDR3, the DNA is TGTGCCAGCAGTCGGGTAACCGGGGAGCTGTTTTTT.